Below are 5 T cell receptor beta chains sequenced from a single sample in a study of vaccination effects on CD4 cells after COVID-19 (dated by TCRdb to the early 2020s). To prepare the library, the immunoSEQ multiplex PCR assay was applied. TCRdb limited this immuneACCESS table to in-frame rearrangements with V and J called. A share of clones is missing; checked studies link under half to unresolved V genes, and the rest is unexplained. This sample lists tens of thousands of clones; around 78% were detected once. The ten most abundant clones make up 27% of the sample. In the ViraFEST assay, PBMC were stimulated with viral peptide pools, and TCR sequencing was then used to find antigen-specific CD4+ T cell clonotypes based on their expansion. After 10 to 11 days of culture, CD4+ T cells were isolated with the EasySep CD4+ T cell isolation kit. The absence of prior SARS-CoV-2 infection in healthy vaccine recipients was confirmed by negative nucleocapsid antibodies before and after vaccination.

No cognate antigen is known for these TCRs. The specimen was CD4+ T cells from PBMCs cultured with HCoV-OC43 spike peptides, collected before COVID-19 vaccination. Taken with the paper, the label for cell subset or site translates to: HCoV-OC43 spike overlapping peptide pool stimulation. These receptors were collected from a human donor who received a COVID-19 vaccine.

The chain is built from TRBV18 and TRBJ1-2; D is unclear. The germline CDR1 and CDR2 sequences are KGHSH and LQKENI. The CDR3 has 14 residues. V was shortened by 3 bases and J by 1 base, with 9 bases between the two germline ends. DNA for the CDR3: TGTGCCAGCTCACCCCAAAGCTTTAACTATGGCTACACCTTC. It translates to CASSPQSFNYGYTF. The entire variable domain, with the rest obtained from reference TRBV18 and TRBJ1-2, is as follows: NAGVMQNPRHLVRRRGQEARLRCSPMKGHSHVYWYRQLPEEGLKFMVYLQKENIIDESGMPKERFSAEFPKEGPSILRIQQVVRGDSAAYFCASSPQSFNYGYTFGSGTRLTVV.

This clone was found once. The chain links TRBV27 to TRBJ1-2; 8 nucleotides align to TRBD1. Trimming removed 2 bases from V and 5 bases from J; junction bases left unmatched: 1. Germline V gene sequence: CDR1 MNHEY, CDR2 SMNVEV (reference sequence). The CDR3 is 13 residues long. CDR3 nucleotide sequence: TGTGCCAGCAGTTTACGACAGGGGTATGGCTACACCTTC. Its translation: CASSLRQGYGYTF.

The chain links TRBV5-4 to TRBJ1-6; 7 positions match TRBD1. CDR1 is SGHNT and CDR2 is YYREEE in the germline V gene (reference sequence). The J segment lost 8 bases and the V segment lost 1 base, leaving 3 bases of the junction unmatched. The CDR3 contains 14 residues. The CDR3 bases are TGTGCCAGCAGCTTGACCGGGACAGATTCACCCCTCCACTTT. Amino acid sequence: CASSLTGTDSPLHF.

This clone showed up just a few times. This rearrangement joins TRBV2 to TRBJ1-6, with D possibly matching TRBD1 (6 bases). In germline, CDR1 is SNHLY, CDR2 FYNNEI. This CDR3 spans 16 amino acids. Trimming removed 2 bases at V and 9 bases at J, with 17 bases between. CDR3 loop: CASSESPAGVGSPLHF. CDR3 nucleotide sequence: TGTGCCAGCAGTGAATCCCCGGCAGGGGTTGGTTCACCCCTCCACTTT.

This chain connects TRBV5-5 to TRBJ1-1; D is undetermined. Per the germline V gene, CDR1 is SGHKS and CDR2 is YYEKEE (reference sequence). CDR3 size: 12 residues. The germline V and J ends were trimmed by 0 bases and 8 bases, with 8 bases remaining between them. CDR3 region: CASSLGVAEAFF. Written as DNA, the CDR3 is TGTGCCAGCAGCTTGGGGGTGGCCGAAGCTTTCTTT.